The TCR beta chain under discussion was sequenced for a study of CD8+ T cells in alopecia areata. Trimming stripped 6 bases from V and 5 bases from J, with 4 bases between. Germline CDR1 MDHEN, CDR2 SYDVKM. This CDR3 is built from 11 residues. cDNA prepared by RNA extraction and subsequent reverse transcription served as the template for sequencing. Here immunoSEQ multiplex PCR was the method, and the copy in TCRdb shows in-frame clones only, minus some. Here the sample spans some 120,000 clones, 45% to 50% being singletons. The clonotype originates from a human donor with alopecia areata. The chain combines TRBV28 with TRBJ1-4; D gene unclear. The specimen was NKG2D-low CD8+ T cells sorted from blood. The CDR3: CASSPNEKLFF. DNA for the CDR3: TGTGCCAGCAGCCCGAATGAAAAACTGTTTTTT.